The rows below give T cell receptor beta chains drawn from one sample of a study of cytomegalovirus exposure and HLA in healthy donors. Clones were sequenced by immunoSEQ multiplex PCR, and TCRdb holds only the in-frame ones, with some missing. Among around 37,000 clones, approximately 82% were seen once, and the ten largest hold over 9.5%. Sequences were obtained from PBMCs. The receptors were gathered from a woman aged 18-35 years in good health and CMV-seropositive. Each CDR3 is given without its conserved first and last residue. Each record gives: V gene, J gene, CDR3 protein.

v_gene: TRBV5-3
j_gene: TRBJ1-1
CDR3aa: ARSSRTAAF

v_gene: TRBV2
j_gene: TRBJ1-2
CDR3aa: ASSENTAYGYT

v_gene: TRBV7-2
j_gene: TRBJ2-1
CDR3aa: ASSSGGSKF

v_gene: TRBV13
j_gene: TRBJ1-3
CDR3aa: ASSPRGGHSGNTIY

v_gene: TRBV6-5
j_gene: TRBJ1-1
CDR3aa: ASSYSIAEGGTEAF

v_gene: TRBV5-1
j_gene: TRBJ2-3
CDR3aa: ASPHLGAQWPPDTQY

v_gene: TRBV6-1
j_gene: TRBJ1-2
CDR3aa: ATNRDWGYYGYT

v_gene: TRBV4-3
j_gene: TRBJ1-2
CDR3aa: ASSQEGPGSGWMGYGYT

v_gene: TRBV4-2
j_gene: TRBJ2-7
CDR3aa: ASSRSLGLTYEQY

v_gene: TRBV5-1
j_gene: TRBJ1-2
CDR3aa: ASSDRYGYT

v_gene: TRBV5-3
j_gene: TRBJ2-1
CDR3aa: ARSLALTLTSGRAWQF

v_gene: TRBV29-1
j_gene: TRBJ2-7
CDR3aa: SAGTSLGGKQY

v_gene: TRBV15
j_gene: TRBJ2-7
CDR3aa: ATSRRTTASEQY

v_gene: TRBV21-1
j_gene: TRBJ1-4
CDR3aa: ASSKGQGNEKLF

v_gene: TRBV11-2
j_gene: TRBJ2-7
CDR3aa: ASRQDSYYEQY

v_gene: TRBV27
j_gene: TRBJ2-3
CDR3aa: ASMSFGDTQY

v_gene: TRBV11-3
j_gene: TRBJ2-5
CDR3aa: ASSLVAGGMETQY

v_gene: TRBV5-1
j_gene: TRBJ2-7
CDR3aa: ASSPDSVSYEQY